The 28 T cell receptor beta chains presented below share a single source sample, sequenced in a study of blood T cell repertoires in COVID-19. The repertoire was sequenced with immunoSEQ multiplex PCR; TCRdb's copy has only in-frame clones and lacks some. The table includes approximately 120,000 clones, about 80% detected once. The sample was peripheral blood. The receptors here all came from a man aged 60 to 69 with acute or convalescent COVID-19.

The chain joins TRBV7-3 to TRBJ1-1, with TRBD1 as a possible D gene (5 bases). CDR1 is SGHTA, CDR2 FQGTGA, per germline. Deletions cut 3 bases from V and 0 bases from J, with 5 bases between. The CDR3 runs 13 residues. The CDR3 loop is CASSFRVNTEAFF. The DNA for the CDR3 is TGTGCCAGCAGCTTCAGGGTGAACACTGAAGCTTTCTTT.

The chain links TRBV2 to TRBJ2-2; no clear D. V dropped 2 bases and J dropped 6 bases, with 10 bases sitting between them. Germline lookup yields CDR1 SNHLY and CDR2 FYNNEI. The CDR3 is 14 amino acids. The CDR3 DNA reads as TGTGCCAGCAGTGAAAGATTGGTAGCCGGGGAGCTGTTTTTT. Its protein product is CASSERLVAGELFF.

The chain carries TRBV7-9 and TRBJ1-6; a possible D gene is TRBD1 (6 bases). The CDR3 length is 16 residues. Trimming shortened V by 0 bases and J by 10 bases, and 16 bases separated the two germline ends. Germline V CDR1 and CDR2: SEHNR, FQNEAQ (reference sequence). Here the CDR3 reads CASSLATGPTASPLHF. The CDR3 bases are TGTGCCAGCAGCTTAGCGACAGGACCTACCGCATCACCCCTCCACTTT.

The chain has TRBV6-5 and TRBJ1-4; 8 positions agree with TRBD1. The germline CDR1 and CDR2 sequences are MNHEY and SVGAGI. V dropped 6 bases and J dropped 11; count of bases not matched to a gene: 14. CDR3 length equals 15 residues. The CDR3 loop reads CASSPYSGQANKLFF. CDR3 sequence (DNA): TGTGCCAGCAGCCCCTACTCGGGACAGGCGAACAAACTGTTTTTT.

The rearrangement links TRBV6-5 to TRBJ2-5, with 10 bases aligning to TRBD2. The CDR3 consists of 14 residues. The ends lost 7 bases at V and 7 bases at J; junction bases unmatched: 9. Germline loops: CDR1 MNHEY, CDR2 SVGAGI. CDR3 coding DNA: TGTGCCAGCACCCTAGCGGGAGCGCGGGGGACCCAGTACTTC. Amino acids: CASTLAGARGTQYF.

The chain joins TRBV2 to TRBJ2-2; 7 nucleotides match TRBD1. Germline trimming cut 5 bases from V and 1 base from J; bases unmatched to any gene: 4. The CDR3 covers 15 residues. The V gene's germline CDR1 is SNHLY and CDR2 FYNNEI. In DNA form, the CDR3 reads TGTGCCAGCAGTCCCAACAGGGGGAACACCGGGGAGCTGTTTTTT. This encodes CASSPNRGNTGELFF.

This clone was picked up one time. The V and J genes are TRBV5-1 and TRBJ2-3; 8 bases are a match to TRBD1. The V gene's germline CDR1 is SGHRS and CDR2 YFSETQ. This CDR3 is 15 amino acids long. After removal of 4 bases from V and 3 bases from J, the junction contained 7 bases not matched to a gene. In DNA form, the CDR3 reads TGCGCCAGCAGCCGGGGACAGGCGGGGACAGATACGCAGTATTTT. Its translation is CASSRGQAGTDTQYF. The full variable domain, completed using reference TRBV5-1 and TRBJ2-3, is KAGVTQTPRYLIKTRGQQVTLSCSPISGHRSVSWYQQTPGQGLQFLFEYFSETQRNKGNFPGRFSGRQFSNSRSEMNVSTLELGDSALYLCASSRGQAGTDTQYFGPGTRLTVL.

The chain employs TRBV28 and TRBJ2-3; 16 bases align to TRBD2. V lost 1 base and J lost 6; bases outside the gene matches: 4. Germline V gives CDR1 MDHEN, CDR2 SYDVKM. The CDR3 extends over 17 amino acids. The CDR3 bases are TGTGCCAGCAGTTTATTGGGACTAGCGGGAGGGACCGATACGCAGTATTTT. Its translation: CASSLLGLAGGTDTQYF.

In its sample, this clone was seen once. The chain recombines TRBV3-1 (or the pseudogene TRBV3-2) with TRBJ1-2; weak D call: TRBD1 (6 bases). Trimming left V 6 bases short and J 6 bases short, with 14 bases between. This CDR3 is built from 13 residues. The germline V gene encodes CDR1 LGHDT and CDR2 YNNKEL (reference sequence). The CDR3 region has the DNA TGTGCCAGCAGTCAATCAGGGGCCCATGGCTACACCTTC. Encoded protein: CASSQSGAHGYTF.

The V call is TRBV27, the J call TRBJ1-1; 7 bases align to TRBD1. The CDR3 loop spans 15 amino acids. The V gene's germline CDR1 is MNHEY and CDR2 SMNVEV (reference sequence). Trimming removed 5 bases from V and 1 base from J; junction bases left unmatched: 7. CDR3 in DNA: TGTGCCAGCAGTGACCACAGGGGAGGGAACACTGAAGCTTTCTTT. It codes for CASSDHRGGNTEAFF.

V and J are TRBV18 and TRBJ1-2, with D tentatively TRBD1 (6 bases). This CDR3 comprises 12 residues. The germline V gene encodes CDR1 KGHSH and CDR2 LQKENI. Trimming took off 2 bases at V and 8 bases at J, with 9 bases between the two ends. CDR3 nucleotide sequence: TGTGCCAGCTCACCAGGGGGCGTCGGCTACACCTTC. It yields the protein CASSPGGVGYTF.

This chain uses TRBV5-4 with TRBJ2-3; TRBD2 agrees at 8 bases. The germline CDR1 and CDR2 sequences are SGHNT and YYREEE (reference sequence). The CDR3 sequence is 16 residues long. The V segment lost 0 bases and the J segment 8 bases; nucleotides outside the gene matches: 11. The CDR3 spells CASSLGAGRGSGTQYF. For the CDR3, the DNA is TGTGCCAGCAGCTTGGGCGCCGGGAGGGGCAGCGGTACGCAGTATTTT.

V is TRBV5-1 and J is TRBJ2-3, with TRBD2 matching over 14 bases. The CDR3 has 18 amino acids. Per germline, CDR1 SGHRS and CDR2 YFSETQ. J was trimmed by 1 base and V by 5 bases; bases with no gene match: 9. The CDR3 DNA reads TGCGCCAGCAGTACCGGGACTAGCGGGAGAACGGGCACAGATACGCAGTATTTT. Protein sequence: CASSTGTSGRTGTDTQYF.

The V and J genes are TRBV5-4 and TRBJ1-1, with D possibly TRBD1 on 6 matching bases. Looked up from germline, CDR1 is SGHNT and CDR2 is YYREEE (reference sequence). Trimming pared 4 bases from V and 0 bases from J, leaving 13 bases between. The CDR3 totals 15 residues. The CDR3 DNA is TGTGCCAGCAGCGGGGGGGCGGCTATGAACACTGAAGCTTTCTTT. This translates into CASSGGAAMNTEAFF.

The V call is TRBV7-2, the J call TRBJ2-1, with a possible D match to TRBD2 (5 bases). The germline V gene has CDR1 SGHTA and CDR2 FQGNSA. The CDR3 totals 14 residues. V shed 2 bases and J shed 4 bases, with 9 bases lying between them. The CDR3 protein is CASSLMTGYNEQFF. CDR3 in DNA: TGTGCCAGCAGCTTAATGACGGGATACAATGAGCAGTTCTTC.

The rearrangement links TRBV18 to TRBJ1-4; D gene uncertain. Germline CDR1 and CDR2: KGHSH and LQKENI. Deletions cut 6 bases from V and 7 bases from J, with 15 bases between. CDR3 length: 14 amino acids. The CDR3 loop reads CASSPGSEGEKLFF. As DNA, the CDR3 is TGTGCCAGCTCCCCGGGGTCAGAGGGTGAAAAACTGTTTTTT.

The chain carries TRBV7-2 and TRBJ1-5, with 7 bases that match TRBD1. Per germline, CDR1 SGHTA and CDR2 FQGNSA. The V and J ends lost 4 bases and 4 bases, in that order; junction bases with no gene match: 4. The CDR3 contains 14 residues. The chain's CDR3 is CASSSTGNNQPQHF. CDR3 nucleotides: TGTGCCAGCAGCTCGACAGGGAATAATCAGCCCCAGCATTTT.

The V gene is TRBV6-1, the J gene TRBJ2-5, with 8 bases fitting TRBD2. With V trimmed by 5 bases and J by 4 bases, 0 bases remained unmatched. Germline V gene sequence: CDR1 MNHNS, CDR2 SASEGT. This CDR3 has 12 residues. The CDR3 spells CASSRGGETQYF. The CDR3 bases are TGTGCCAGCAGTCGGGGGGGAGAGACCCAGTACTTC.

The chain carries TRBV28 and TRBJ1-5; D may be TRBD1 (5 bases). Trimming left V 7 bases short and J 3 bases short, with 16 bases between. The CDR3 sequence is 15 residues long. Germline-derived CDR1 and CDR2 are MDHEN and SYDVKM. CDR3 protein: CASNPGLMYNQPQHF. DNA of the CDR3: TGTGCCAGCAATCCGGGACTCATGTACAATCAGCCCCAGCATTTT.

This CDR3 is CASSLVAGGPGEQFF. The CDR3 nucleotides are TGCGCCAGCAGCTTGGTTGCGGGAGGGCCTGGTGAGCAGTTCTTC. This rearrangement joins TRBV5-1 to TRBJ2-1, with 9 bases matching TRBD2. Trimming removed 0 bases from V and 9 bases from J; junction bases left unmatched: 7. The CDR3 covers 15 residues. In germline, CDR1 is SGHRS, CDR2 YFSETQ.

The chain recombines TRBV5-5 with TRBJ1-1; tentative D call: TRBD1 (5 bases). V was trimmed by 2 bases and J by 3 bases, leaving 5 bases between them. The CDR3 sequence is 12 residues long. Germline values: CDR1 SGHKS, CDR2 YYEKEE (reference sequence). The CDR3 DNA sequence: TGTGCCAGCAGCTTCAGGGACACTGAAGCTTTCTTT. Amino acids: CASSFRDTEAFF.

This chain joins TRBV7-9 and TRBJ1-2; TRBD1 agrees at 10 bases. The CDR3 spans 17 residues. Germline V gene data show CDR1 as SEHNR and CDR2 as FQNEAQ (reference sequence). The V segment lost 1 base and the J segment 5 bases; nucleotides outside the gene matches: 10. CDR3: CASSLVTRQGAMYGYTF. As DNA, the CDR3 is TGTGCCAGCAGCTTAGTGACCCGACAGGGGGCTATGTATGGCTACACCTTC.

The chain links TRBV2 to TRBJ1-1; 11 nucleotides align to TRBD1. CDR3 length: 15 amino acids. Germline V gene lookup returns CDR1 SNHLY and CDR2 FYNNEI. J was trimmed by 10 bases and V by 0 bases; bases with no gene match: 7. The CDR3 is CASSEARGQGAGAFF. In DNA, the CDR3 is TGTGCCAGCAGTGAAGCGCGCGGACAGGGGGCGGGAGCTTTCTTT. The full variable domain, with the rest looked up from reference TRBV2 and TRBJ1-1, is EPEVTQTPSHQVTQMGQEVILRCVPISNHLYFYWYRQILGQKVEFLVSFYNNEISEKSEIFDDQFSVERPDGSNFTLKIRSTKLEDSAMYFCASSEARGQGAGAFFGQGTRLTVV.

This clone was recorded once. This chain links TRBV10-3 with TRBJ2-1; 12 bases align to TRBD2. V shed 6 bases and J 7 bases; nucleotides not matched to a gene: 7. The CDR3 runs to 15 residues. CDR1 and CDR2 from the germline V gene are ENHRY and SYGVKD. CDR3 bases: TGTGCCATCAGAATGACTAGCGGGAGCGAAAATGAGCAGTTCTTC. Translating gives CAIRMTSGSENEQFF.

The rearrangement uses TRBV18 and TRBJ1-4; D may be TRBD1 (6 bases). Trimming stripped 6 bases from V and 0 bases from J, with 14 bases between. Germline CDR1 KGHSH, CDR2 LQKENI. The CDR3 consists of 16 residues. CDR3 sequence reads: CASSPGQLSTNEKLFF. The CDR3 DNA follows: TGTGCCAGCTCTCCTGGACAGCTTTCAACTAATGAAAAACTGTTTTTT.

V and J are TRBV18 and TRBJ1-2; 9 bases are shared with TRBD1. V was clipped by 6 bases and J by 2 bases; unmatched bases: 4. The germline gives CDR1 KGHSH, CDR2 LQKENI. CDR3 length: 14 amino acids. CDR3 bases: TGTGCCAGCTCCACAGGGGGCAGGAACTATGGCTACACCTTC. This encodes CASSTGGRNYGYTF.

The chain carries TRBV19 and TRBJ2-2; D may be TRBD2 (6 bases). V lost 3 bases and J lost 5, with 10 bases in between. CDR1 LNHDA and CDR2 SQIVND come from the germline V gene (reference sequence). The CDR3 runs to 14 residues. The CDR3 sequence: CASSMGGKTGELFF. The CDR3 region has the DNA TGTGCCAGTAGTATGGGCGGGAAGACCGGGGAGCTGTTTTTT.

The chain couples TRBV28 to TRBJ2-2, with 7 bases aligning to TRBD1. This CDR3 contains 15 residues. Germline V lookup: CDR1 MDHEN, CDR2 SYDVKM. V lost 4 bases and J lost 0; bases outside the gene matches: 2. The CDR3 is CASSSGTANTGELFF. In DNA, the CDR3 is TGTGCCAGCAGTTCTGGGACAGCGAACACCGGGGAGCTGTTTTTT.